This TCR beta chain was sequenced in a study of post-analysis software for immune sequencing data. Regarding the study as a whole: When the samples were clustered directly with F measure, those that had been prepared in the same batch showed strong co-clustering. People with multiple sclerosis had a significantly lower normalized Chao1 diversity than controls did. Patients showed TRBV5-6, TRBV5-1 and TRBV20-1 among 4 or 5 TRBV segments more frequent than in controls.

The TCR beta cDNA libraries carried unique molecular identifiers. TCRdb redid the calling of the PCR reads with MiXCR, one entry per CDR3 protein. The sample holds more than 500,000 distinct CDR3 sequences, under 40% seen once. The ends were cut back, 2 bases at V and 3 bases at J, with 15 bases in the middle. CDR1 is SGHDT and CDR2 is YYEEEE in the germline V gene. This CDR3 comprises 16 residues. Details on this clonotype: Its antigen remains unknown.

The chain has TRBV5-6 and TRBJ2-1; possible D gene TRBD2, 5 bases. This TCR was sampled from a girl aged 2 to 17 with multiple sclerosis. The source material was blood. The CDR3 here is CASSFLGKRGYNEQFF. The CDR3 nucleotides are TGTGCCAGCAGCTTCCTCGGAAAACGGGGCTACAATGAGCAGTTCTTC.